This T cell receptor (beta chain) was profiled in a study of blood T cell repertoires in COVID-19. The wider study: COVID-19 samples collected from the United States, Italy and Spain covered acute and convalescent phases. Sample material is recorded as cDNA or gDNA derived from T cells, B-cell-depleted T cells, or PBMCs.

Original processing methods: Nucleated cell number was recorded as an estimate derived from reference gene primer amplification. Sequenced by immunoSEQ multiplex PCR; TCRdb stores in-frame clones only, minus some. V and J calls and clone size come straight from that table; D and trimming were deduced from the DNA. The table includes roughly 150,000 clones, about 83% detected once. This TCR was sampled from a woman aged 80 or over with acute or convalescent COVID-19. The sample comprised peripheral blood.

CDR3 sequence: CASSYEGQTNSPLHF. DNA for the CDR3: TGTGCCAGCAGTTACGAGGGACAGACGAATTCACCCCTCCACTTT. The rearrangement uses TRBV6-2 or TRBV6-3 and TRBJ1-6, with 7 bases lining up with TRBD1. Germline CDR1 reads MNHEY; CDR2 reads SVGEGT. Trimming at V came to 2 bases and at J to 7 bases, leaving 5 bases not matched to a gene. CDR3 length equals 15 residues.